The 14 T cell receptor beta chains given below trace back to one sample, sequenced in a study of blood T cell repertoires in COVID-19. Sequencing was performed with immunoSEQ multiplex PCR; in TCRdb, only in-frame clones are kept and a portion is missing. The sample contains 200,000 to 250,000 clones, about 87% of which appear only once. Input material: peripheral blood. These receptor sequences come from a woman in her seventies with active or convalescent COVID-19.

This chain joins TRBV3-1 (or the pseudogene TRBV3-2) and TRBJ2-5; the match to TRBD2 covers 7 bases. The CDR3 loop spans 15 amino acids. The ends lost 4 bases at V and 0 bases at J; junction bases unmatched: 5. Germline CDR1 and CDR2: LGHDT and YNNKEL (reference sequence). The CDR3 loop is CASSPGGTYQETQYF. The DNA for the CDR3 is TGTGCCAGCAGCCCGGGGGGAACGTACCAAGAGACCCAGTACTTC.

This clone was detected only once. The chain has TRBV7-2 and TRBJ2-3; 10 bases match TRBD1. CDR1 SGHTA and CDR2 FQGNSA come from the germline V gene. This CDR3 has 15 residues. The ends lost 4 bases at V and 2 bases at J; junction bases unmatched: 3. The CDR3, as DNA: TGTGCCAGCAGCTCTGACAGGGGGCTCACAGATACGCAGTATTTT. It codes for CASSSDRGLTDTQYF. The full variable domain, completed using reference TRBV7-2 and TRBJ2-3, is GAGVSQSPSNKVTEKGKDVELRCDPISGHTALYWYRQSLGQGLEFLIYFQGNSAPDKSGLPSDRFSAERTGGSVSTLTIQRTQQEDSAVYLCASSSDRGLTDTQYFGPGTRLTVL.

The V call is TRBV7-9, the J call TRBJ1-5; D is undetermined. Looked up from germline, CDR1 is SEHNR and CDR2 is FQNEAQ (reference sequence). CDR3 length equals 15 residues. V was trimmed by 0 bases and J by 10 bases, leaving 16 bases between them. The CDR3 bases are TGTGCCAGCAGCTTAGCAGACGGATGGTCAGGTCCCCAGCATTTT. Its translation is CASSLADGWSGPQHF.

CDR3 amino acids: CASSLSGPPNYEQYF. As DNA, the CDR3 is TGTGCCAGCAGCCTCTCAGGGCCCCCAAACTACGAGCAGTACTTC. The chain links TRBV11-2 to TRBJ2-7, with a weak D call TRBD1 (5 bases). The CDR3 has 15 residues. Trimming pared 5 bases from V and 3 bases from J, leaving 17 bases between. Looked up from germline, CDR1 is SGHAT and CDR2 is FQNNGV.

This sequence joins TRBV6-2 or TRBV6-3 and TRBJ2-1; 7 bases are shared with TRBD2. The germline V gene has CDR1 MNHEY and CDR2 SVGEGT. J lost 6 bases, V lost 5 bases, and 7 bases had no gene match. The CDR3 is made up of 14 amino acids. The CDR3 sequence: CASSHRGDLNEQFF. The CDR3 nucleotides read TGTGCCAGCAGTCATCGGGGGGACCTCAATGAGCAGTTCTTC.

This clone has only one observation. The chain carries TRBV18 and TRBJ1-6; 9 nucleotides match TRBD1. CDR3 length: 18 residues. V was clipped by 3 bases and J by 10 bases; unmatched bases: 16. Looked up from germline, CDR1 is KGHSH and CDR2 is LQKENI. The CDR3 is CASSPTRLGQGPSSPLHF. The CDR3 region has the DNA TGTGCCAGCTCACCGACCCGCTTGGGACAGGGACCGTCGTCACCCCTCCACTTT.

This clone was seen a handful of times. The gene calls are TRBV2 and TRBJ2-5; weak D call: TRBD2 (6 bases). With 7 bases removed from V and 5 bases from J, the gap between germline ends came to 8 bases. The CDR3 spans 11 residues. The V gene's germline CDR1 is SNHLY and CDR2 FYNNEI. The CDR3 bases are TGTGCCAGCAAAGGGAGGGAGACCCAGTACTTC. Amino acids: CASKGRETQYF.

This chain joins TRBV19 and TRBJ1-1; 9 bases agree with TRBD1. CDR1 and CDR2 from the germline V gene are LNHDA and SQIVND (reference sequence). The CDR3 totals 13 residues. J gave up 6 bases and V 7 bases, and 6 bases lay outside the gene matches. This chain's CDR3 is CASIRTGEAEAFF. The DNA of the CDR3 is TGTGCCAGTATTCGGACAGGGGAGGCTGAAGCTTTCTTT.

About this clone: The same CDR3 arises from other DNA sequences in this sample as well. The chain links TRBV7-2 to TRBJ2-1, with D uncertain. There are 15 residues in the CDR3. Trimming removed 2 bases at V and 0 bases at J, with 8 bases between. Germline CDR1 and CDR2: SGHTA and FQGNSA. CDR3 in amino acids: CASSLTLSSYNEQFF. The CDR3 coding sequence is TGTGCCAGCAGCTTAACCCTGAGCTCCTACAATGAGCAGTTCTTC.

The chain is built from TRBV25-1 and TRBJ2-7, with TRBD2 matching over 13 bases. The V and J ends lost 4 bases and 7 bases, in that order; junction bases with no gene match: 7. The CDR3 is 15 residues long. The germline V gene encodes CDR1 MGHDK and CDR2 SYGVNS. This CDR3 reads CASSGTSGGAGEQYF. CDR3 bases: TGTGCCAGCAGTGGTACTAGCGGGGGGGCCGGTGAGCAGTACTTC.

The J gene is TRBJ2-3, the V gene TRBV6-2 or TRBV6-3; 11 bases line up with TRBD2. V dropped 1 base and J dropped 4; count of bases not matched to a gene: 1. This CDR3 has 15 amino acids. Germline assignment: CDR1 MNHEY and CDR2 SVGEGT. In DNA, the CDR3 is TGTGCCAGCAGTTACTTACTAGCGGGGGCAGATACGCAGTATTTT. Amino acids: CASSYLLAGADTQYF.

The chain combines TRBV2 with TRBJ2-3; D call uncertain. The germline gives CDR1 SNHLY, CDR2 FYNNEI. Trimming stripped 10 bases from V and 0 bases from J, with 17 bases between. This CDR3 spans 15 amino acids. CDR3 sequence reads: CANKQRLDSTDTQYF. In DNA, the CDR3 is TGTGCCAACAAGCAGCGTTTAGATAGCACAGATACGCAGTATTTT.

The V call is TRBV5-6, the J call TRBJ1-2; TRBD1 agrees at 9 bases. The V gene's germline CDR1 is SGHDT and CDR2 YYEEEE. CDR3 size: 17 residues. The V gene end was trimmed by 4 bases and the J gene end by 0 bases; junction bases not matched to a gene: 10. CDR3 DNA sequence: TGTGCCAGCAGCCTGGTGGGGACAGGGCCGGCTAACTATGGCTACACCTTC. Its protein is CASSLVGTGPANYGYTF.

V and J are TRBV6-4 and TRBJ1-1; D possibly corresponds to TRBD1 (5 bases). The CDR3 is 13 residues long. V was cut by 0 bases and J by 9 bases, with 11 bases left in between. CDR1 and CDR2 from the germline V gene are MRHNA and SNTAGT. The CDR3 DNA is TGTGCCAGCAGTGACTCTATGGCGGGGCAAGCTTTCTTT. It translates to CASSDSMAGQAFF.